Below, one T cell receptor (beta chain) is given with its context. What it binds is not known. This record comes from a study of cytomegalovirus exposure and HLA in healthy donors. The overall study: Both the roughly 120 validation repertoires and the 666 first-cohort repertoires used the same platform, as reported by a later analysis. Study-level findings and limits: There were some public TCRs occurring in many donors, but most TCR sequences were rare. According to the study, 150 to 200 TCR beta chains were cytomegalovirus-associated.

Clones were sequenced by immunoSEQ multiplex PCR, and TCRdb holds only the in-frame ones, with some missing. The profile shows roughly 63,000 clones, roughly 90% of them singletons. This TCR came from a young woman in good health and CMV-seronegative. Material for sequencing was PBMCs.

This CDR3 is CASSGHMNTEAFF. CDR3 DNA: TGTGCCAGCAGTGGACACATGAACACTGAAGCTTTCTTT. V gene TRBV28 combines with J gene TRBJ1-1; possible D gene TRBD1, 5 bases. The ends were cut back, 5 bases at V and 0 bases at J, with 7 bases in the middle. This CDR3 is built from 13 residues. CDR1 and CDR2 (germline): MDHEN, SYDVKM.